This TCR beta chain was obtained from a study of regulatory T cells in long-lasting Graves disease. Findings of the study overall: Study of thyroid tissue was not done, with only peripheral blood studied. TRBV28 was favored in persistent disease, as were TRBJ1-2 and TRBJ2-5.

Noted time point: persistent/refractory GD, antithyroid drugs over 5 years with positive TRAb. With RNA extracted from PBMCs as input, the TCR library was made. Patients met American Thyroid Association criteria for Graves' disease. The EDTA tubes were filled with around 9.1 milliliters of drawn peripheral blood. The CDR3 has 12 residues. Per the germline V gene, CDR1 is DFQATT and CDR2 is SNEGSKA (reference sequence). The junction had 4 bases not matched to a gene; V was cut back by 5 bases and J by 8 bases. Building the TCR beta libraries relied on iRepertoire HTBI primers, and CDR3 regions underwent Arm-PCR. MiXCR, run by TCRdb on the multiplex PCR reads, gives a single entry per CDR3 protein. The sample lists over 300,000 distinct CDR3 sequences, around a fifth seen once, with roughly 27% in the top ten. As regards this clonotype: The antigen is unknown.

This receptor was obtained from a female donor with Graves disease. This chain joins TRBV20-1 and TRBJ1-2, with 11 bases lining up with TRBD1. The material was peripheral blood mononuclear cells (PBMCs), obtained when the disease was refractory, from a patient treated with antithyroid drugs. CDR3 sequence reads: CSAGQGARGYTF. The CDR3 bases are TGCAGTGCTGGACAGGGGGCTAGGGGCTACACCTTC.